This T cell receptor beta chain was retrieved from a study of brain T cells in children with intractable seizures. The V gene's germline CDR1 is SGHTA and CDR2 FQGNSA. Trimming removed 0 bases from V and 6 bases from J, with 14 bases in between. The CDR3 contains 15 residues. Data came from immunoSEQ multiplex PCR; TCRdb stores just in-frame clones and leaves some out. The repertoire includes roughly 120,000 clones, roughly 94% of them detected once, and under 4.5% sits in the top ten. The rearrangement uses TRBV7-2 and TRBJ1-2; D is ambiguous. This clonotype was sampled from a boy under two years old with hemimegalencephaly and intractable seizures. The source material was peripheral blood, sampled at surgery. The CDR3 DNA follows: TGTGCCAGCAGCTTAGCGGGTGCGGCGGTGGATGGCTACACCTTC. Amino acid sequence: CASSLAGAAVDGYTF.